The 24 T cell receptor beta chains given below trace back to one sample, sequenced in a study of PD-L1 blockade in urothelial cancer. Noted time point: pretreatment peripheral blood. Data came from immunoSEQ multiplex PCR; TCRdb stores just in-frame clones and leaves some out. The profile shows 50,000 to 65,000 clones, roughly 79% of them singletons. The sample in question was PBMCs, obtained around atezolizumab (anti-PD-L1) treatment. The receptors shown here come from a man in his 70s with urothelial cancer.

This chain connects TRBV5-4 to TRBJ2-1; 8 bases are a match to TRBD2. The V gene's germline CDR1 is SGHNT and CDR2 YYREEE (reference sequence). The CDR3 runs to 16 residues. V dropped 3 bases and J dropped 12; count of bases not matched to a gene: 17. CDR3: CASSSSGTRSTMRQFF. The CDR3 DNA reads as TGTGCCAGCAGCTCGTCCGGGACTAGGTCTACAATGAGGCAGTTCTTC.

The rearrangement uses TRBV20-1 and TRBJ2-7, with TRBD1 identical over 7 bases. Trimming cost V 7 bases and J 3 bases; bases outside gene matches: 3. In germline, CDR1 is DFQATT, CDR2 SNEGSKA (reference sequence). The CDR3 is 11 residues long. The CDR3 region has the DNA TGCAGTGTCCAGGGGGTCTACGAGCAGTACTTC. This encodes CSVQGVYEQYF.

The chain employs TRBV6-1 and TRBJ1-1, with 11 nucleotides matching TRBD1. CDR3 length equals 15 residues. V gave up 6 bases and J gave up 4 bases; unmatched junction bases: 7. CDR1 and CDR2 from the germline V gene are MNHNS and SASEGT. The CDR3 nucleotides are TGTGCCAGCAGGACCCGGGACAGGGGGGTCACTGAAGCTTTCTTT. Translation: CASRTRDRGVTEAFF.

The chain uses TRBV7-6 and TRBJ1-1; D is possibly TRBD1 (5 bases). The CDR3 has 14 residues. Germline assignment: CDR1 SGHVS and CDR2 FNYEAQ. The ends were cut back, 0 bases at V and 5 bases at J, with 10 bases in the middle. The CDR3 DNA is TGTGCCAGCAGCTTAGCGCGCTCAGGGACTGAAGCTTTCTTT. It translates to CASSLARSGTEAFF.

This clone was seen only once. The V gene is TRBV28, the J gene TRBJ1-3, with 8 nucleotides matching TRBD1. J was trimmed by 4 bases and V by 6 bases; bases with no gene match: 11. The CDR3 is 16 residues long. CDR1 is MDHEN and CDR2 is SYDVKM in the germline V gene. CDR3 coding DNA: TGTGCCAGCAGATCAGCCACAGGGGGTAGGGGAAACACCATATATTTT. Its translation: CASRSATGGRGNTIYF.

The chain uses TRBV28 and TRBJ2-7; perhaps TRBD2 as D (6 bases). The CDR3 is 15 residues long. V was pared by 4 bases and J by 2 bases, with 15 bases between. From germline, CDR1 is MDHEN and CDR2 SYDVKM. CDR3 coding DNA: TGTGCCAGCAGTTCCCCCGGGACTCTCCCCTACGAGCAGTACTTC. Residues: CASSSPGTLPYEQYF. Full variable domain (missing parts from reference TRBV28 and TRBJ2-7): DVKVTQSSRYLVKRTGEKVFLECVQDMDHENMFWYRQDPGLGLRLIYFSYDVKMKEKGDIPEGYSVSREKKERFSLILESASTNQTSMYLCASSSPGTLPYEQYFGPGTRLTVT.

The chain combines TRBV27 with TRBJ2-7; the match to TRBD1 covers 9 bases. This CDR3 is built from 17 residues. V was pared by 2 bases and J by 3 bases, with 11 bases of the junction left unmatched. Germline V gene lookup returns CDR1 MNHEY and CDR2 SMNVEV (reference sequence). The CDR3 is CASSLTPPRTGDYEQYF. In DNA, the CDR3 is TGTGCCAGCAGTTTAACCCCGCCCCGGACAGGGGACTACGAGCAGTACTTC.

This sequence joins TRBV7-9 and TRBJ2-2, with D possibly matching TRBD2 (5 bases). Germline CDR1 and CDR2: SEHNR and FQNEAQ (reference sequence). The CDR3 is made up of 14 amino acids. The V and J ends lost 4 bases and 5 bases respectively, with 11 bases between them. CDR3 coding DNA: TGTGCCAGCAGCTGGGGAGACACTACCGGGGAGCTGTTTTTT. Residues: CASSWGDTTGELFF.

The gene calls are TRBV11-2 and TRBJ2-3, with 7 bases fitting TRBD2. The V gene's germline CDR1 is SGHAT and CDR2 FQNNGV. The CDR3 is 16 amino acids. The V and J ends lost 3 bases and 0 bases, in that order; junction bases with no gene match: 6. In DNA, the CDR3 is TGTGCCAGCAGCTTGAGCGGCGGGGGTAGCACAGATACGCAGTATTTT. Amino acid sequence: CASSLSGGGSTDTQYF. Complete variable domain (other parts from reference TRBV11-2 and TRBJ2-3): EAGVAQSPRYKIIEKRQSVAFWCNPISGHATLYWYQQILGQGPKLLIQFQNNGVVDDSQLPKDRFSAERLKGVDSTLKIQPAKLEDSAVYLCASSLSGGGSTDTQYFGPGTRLTVL.

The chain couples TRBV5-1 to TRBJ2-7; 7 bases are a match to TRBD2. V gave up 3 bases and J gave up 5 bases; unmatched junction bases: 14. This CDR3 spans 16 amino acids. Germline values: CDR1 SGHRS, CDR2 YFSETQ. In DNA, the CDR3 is TGCGCCAGCAGCTCGGGTTGGGGCGGGAGATTCAACGAGCAGTACTTC. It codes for CASSSGWGGRFNEQYF.

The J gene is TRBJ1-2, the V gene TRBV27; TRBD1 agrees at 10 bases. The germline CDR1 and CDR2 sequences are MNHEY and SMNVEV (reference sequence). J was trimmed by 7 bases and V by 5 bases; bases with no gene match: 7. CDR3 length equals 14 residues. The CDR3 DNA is TGTGCCAGCAGTACCGGGACAGGGGCCGGTGGCTACACCTTC. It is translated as CASSTGTGAGGYTF.

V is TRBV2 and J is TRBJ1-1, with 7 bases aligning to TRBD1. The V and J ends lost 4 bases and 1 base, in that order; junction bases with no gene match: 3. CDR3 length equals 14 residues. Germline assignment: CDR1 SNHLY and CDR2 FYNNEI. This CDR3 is CASSGHRGNTEAFF. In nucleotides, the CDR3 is TGTGCCAGCAGTGGGCACAGGGGGAACACTGAAGCTTTCTTT. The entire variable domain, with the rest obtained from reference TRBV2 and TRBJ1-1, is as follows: EPEVTQTPSHQVTQMGQEVILRCVPISNHLYFYWYRQILGQKVEFLVSFYNNEISEKSEIFDDQFSVERPDGSNFTLKIRSTKLEDSAMYFCASSGHRGNTEAFFGQGTRLTVV.

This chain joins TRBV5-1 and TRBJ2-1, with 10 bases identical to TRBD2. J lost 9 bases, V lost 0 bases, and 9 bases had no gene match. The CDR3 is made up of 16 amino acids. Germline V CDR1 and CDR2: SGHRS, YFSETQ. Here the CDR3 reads CASSLGGPSGSVEQFF. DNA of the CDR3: TGCGCCAGCAGCTTGGGGGGCCCTAGCGGGAGTGTTGAGCAGTTCTTC.

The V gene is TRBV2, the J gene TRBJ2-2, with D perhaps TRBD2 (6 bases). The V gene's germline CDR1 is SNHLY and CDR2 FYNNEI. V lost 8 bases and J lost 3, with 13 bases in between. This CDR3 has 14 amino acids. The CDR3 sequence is CASGEDTYTGELFF. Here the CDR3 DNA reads TGTGCCAGCGGGGAGGACACCTACACCGGGGAGCTGTTTTTT.

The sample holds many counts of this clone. In nucleotides, the CDR3 is TGTGCCGGACAGGGGACTAGCGGGAGTGGGGAGCAGTTCTTC. Its translation: CAGQGTSGSGEQFF. The gene calls are TRBV10-3 and TRBJ2-1; TRBD2 matches 14 bases. This CDR3 contains 14 residues. With 11 bases clipped from V and 10 bases from J, the junction kept 10 bases outside the gene matches. Germline V gene lookup returns CDR1 ENHRY and CDR2 SYGVKD.

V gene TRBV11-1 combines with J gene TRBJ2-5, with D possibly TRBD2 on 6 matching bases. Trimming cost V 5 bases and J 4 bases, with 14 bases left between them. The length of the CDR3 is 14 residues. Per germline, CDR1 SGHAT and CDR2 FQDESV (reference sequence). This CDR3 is CASSPLAIRETQYF. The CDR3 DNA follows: TGTGCCAGCAGCCCTCTAGCGATTCGAGAGACCCAGTACTTC.

The CDR3 DNA sequence: TGTGCCAGCAGCTTGGCCCTTTCTGGGGCCAACGTCCTGACTTTC. Translated: CASSLALSGANVLTF. V usage is TRBV5-4 and J usage is TRBJ2-6; unclear D gene. Trimming shortened V by 0 bases and J by 1 base, and 5 bases separated the two germline ends. CDR3 size: 15 residues. Germline CDR1 is SGHNT and CDR2 is YYREEE (reference sequence).

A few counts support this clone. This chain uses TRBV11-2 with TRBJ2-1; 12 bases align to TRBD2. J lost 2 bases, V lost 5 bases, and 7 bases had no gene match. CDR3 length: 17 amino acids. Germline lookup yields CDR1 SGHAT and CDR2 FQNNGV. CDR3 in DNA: TGTGCCAGCAGCCGGCGACTAGCGGGAGAGGCCTACAATGAGCAGTTCTTC. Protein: CASSRRLAGEAYNEQFF. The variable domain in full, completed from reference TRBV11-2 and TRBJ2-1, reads EAGVAQSPRYKIIEKRQSVAFWCNPISGHATLYWYQQILGQGPKLLIQFQNNGVVDDSQLPKDRFSAERLKGVDSTLKIQPAKLEDSAVYLCASSRRLAGEAYNEQFFGPGTRLTVL.

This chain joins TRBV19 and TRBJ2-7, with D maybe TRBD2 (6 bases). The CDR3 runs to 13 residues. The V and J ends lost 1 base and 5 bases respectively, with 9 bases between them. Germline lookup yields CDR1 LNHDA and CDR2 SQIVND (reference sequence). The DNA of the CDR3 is TGTGCCAGTAGTATAGGGGGAGGCGACGAGCAGTACTTC. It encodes CASSIGGGDEQYF.

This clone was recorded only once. CDR3 in DNA: TGTGCCAGCAGCGTAGGTAGTGGGACTACCTACGAGCAGTACTTC. It codes for CASSVGSGTTYEQYF. The chain links TRBV9 to TRBJ2-7, with 7 bases lining up with TRBD2. Unmatched junction bases numbered 5, after V lost 0 bases and J lost 2 bases. This CDR3 comprises 15 residues. The germline gives CDR1 SGDLS, CDR2 YYNGEE.

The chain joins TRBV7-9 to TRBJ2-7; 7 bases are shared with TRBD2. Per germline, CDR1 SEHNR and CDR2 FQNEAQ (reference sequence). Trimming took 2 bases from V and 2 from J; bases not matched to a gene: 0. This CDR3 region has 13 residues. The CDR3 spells CASSLREAYEQYF. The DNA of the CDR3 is TGTGCCAGCAGCTTACGGGAGGCCTACGAGCAGTACTTC. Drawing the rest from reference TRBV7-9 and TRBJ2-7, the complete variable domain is DTGVSQNPRHKITKRGQNVTFRCDPISEHNRLYWYRQTLGQGPEFLTYFQNEAQLEKSRLLSDRFSAERPKGSFSTLEIQRTEQGDSAMYLCASSLREAYEQYFGPGTRLTVT.

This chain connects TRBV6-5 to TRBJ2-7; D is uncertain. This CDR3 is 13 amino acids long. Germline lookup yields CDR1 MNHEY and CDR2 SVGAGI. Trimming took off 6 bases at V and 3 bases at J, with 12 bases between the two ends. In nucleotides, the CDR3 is TGTGCCAGCAGCACATACCCTAGCTACGAGCAGTACTTC. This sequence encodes CASSTYPSYEQYF.

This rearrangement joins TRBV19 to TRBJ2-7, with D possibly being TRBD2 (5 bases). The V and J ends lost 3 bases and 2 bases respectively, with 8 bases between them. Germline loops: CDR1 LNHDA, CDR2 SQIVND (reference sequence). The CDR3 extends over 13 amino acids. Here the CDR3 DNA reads TGTGCCAGTAGTATTCGGGATACCTACGAGCAGTACTTC. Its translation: CASSIRDTYEQYF.

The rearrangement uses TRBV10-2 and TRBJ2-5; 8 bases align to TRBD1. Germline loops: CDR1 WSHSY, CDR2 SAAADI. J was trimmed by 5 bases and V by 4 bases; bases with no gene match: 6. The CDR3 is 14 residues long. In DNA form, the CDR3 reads TGCGCCAGCAGTGGGCCAGGGGGCGTGGAGACCCAGTACTTC. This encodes CASSGPGGVETQYF.